The 15 T cell receptor beta chains presented below share a single source sample, sequenced in a study of shared clonotypes between healthy human individuals. The protocol was immunoSEQ multiplex PCR, while the TCRdb copy is restricted to in-frame clones and leaves out a portion. Of about 1.5 million clones listed, 96% were seen once; the top ten hold approximately 1.1%. The sequenced material came from naive CD4+ T cells sorted from blood. Subset reported: CD45RA+ positively selected. The receptor set was obtained from a man aged 25 to 40 in good health.

With respect to this clone: The identical CDR3 is also encoded by other nucleotide sequences in the sample. The V call is TRBV18, the J call TRBJ2-2; no reliable D call. Germline V gene data show CDR1 as KGHSH and CDR2 as LQKENI. With 1 base removed from V and 1 base from J, the gap between germline ends came to 4 bases. CDR3 length: 14 residues. The CDR3 DNA reads TGTGCCAGCTCACCACGTCAGAACACCGGGGAGCTGTTTTTT. It specifies CASSPRQNTGELFF.

The chain has TRBV15 and TRBJ2-1; possibly TRBD1 for D (5 bases). Germline V CDR1 and CDR2: LNHNV, YYDKDF (reference sequence). The CDR3 has 16 amino acids. The V and J ends lost 1 base and 5 bases respectively, with 15 bases between them. This CDR3 reads CATSRVLGAGDNEQFF. CDR3 nucleotides: TGTGCCACCAGCAGAGTCCTAGGGGCAGGAGACAATGAGCAGTTCTTC.

The chain recombines TRBV9 with TRBJ2-1, with 14 bases that match TRBD2. Trimming cost V 4 bases and J 9 bases; bases outside gene matches: 9. CDR1 is SGDLS, CDR2 YYNGEE, per germline. The CDR3 contains 16 residues. CDR3 protein: CASSSRTSGRHVEQFF. The CDR3 DNA reads TGTGCCAGCAGCTCAAGGACTAGCGGGAGGCACGTTGAGCAGTTCTTC.

The rearrangement uses TRBV18 and TRBJ1-1, with D possibly TRBD1 on 6 matching bases. Trimming pared 2 bases from V and 4 bases from J, leaving 14 bases between. CDR3 length: 15 residues. Germline V gives CDR1 KGHSH, CDR2 LQKENI. The CDR3 sequence: CASSPLSGQTTEAFF. The DNA for the CDR3 is TGTGCCAGCTCACCATTGTCAGGACAGACCACTGAAGCTTTCTTT.

As regards this clone: Different DNA sequences within this sample yield the same CDR3. This chain joins TRBV7-2 and TRBJ2-7, with D perhaps matching TRBD1 (5 bases). Germline CDR1 SGHTA, CDR2 FQGNSA. CDR3 size: 12 residues. The V end lost 4 bases, the J end lost 3 bases, and 7 bases lay between the germline ends. Here the CDR3 reads CASSWGGYEQYF. The CDR3, as DNA: TGTGCCAGCAGCTGGGGCGGCTACGAGCAGTACTTC.

The chain combines TRBV9 with TRBJ2-1; TRBD1 matches at 7 bases. This CDR3 has 15 amino acids. Trimming removed 4 bases from V and 4 bases from J; junction bases left unmatched: 8. Germline-derived CDR1 and CDR2 are SGDLS and YYNGEE. Written as DNA, the CDR3 is TGTGCCAGCAGCCCTACTAGACAGGGATACAATGAGCAGTTCTTC. This encodes CASSPTRQGYNEQFF.

The chain has TRBV7-8 and TRBJ1-1; D gene unclear. The V and J ends lost 1 base and 1 base respectively, with 13 bases between them. From germline, CDR1 is SGHVS and CDR2 FQNEAQ. The CDR3 contains 16 residues. The CDR3 spells CASSLVPSLSNTEAFF. CDR3 DNA sequence: TGTGCCAGCAGCTTAGTCCCATCCCTATCGAACACTGAAGCTTTCTTT.

Regarding this clone: This CDR3 is also generated by other DNA sequences in the sample. V gene TRBV20-1 combines with J gene TRBJ2-7; D ambiguous. CDR3 length: 11 residues. Trimming took off 3 bases at V and 4 bases at J, with 7 bases between the two ends. CDR1 and CDR2 from the germline V gene are DFQATT and SNEGSKA (reference sequence). This CDR3 is CSASNRYEQYF. The DNA of the CDR3 is TGCAGTGCTAGCAACCGGTACGAGCAGTACTTC.

The V gene is TRBV28, the J gene TRBJ2-7, with a weak D call TRBD2 (6 bases). With 10 bases removed from V and 0 bases from J, the gap between germline ends came to 13 bases. The germline V gene encodes CDR1 MDHEN and CDR2 SYDVKM. There are 13 residues in the CDR3. The CDR3 nucleotides are TGTGCCACCAAGGAGGGGAACTCCTACGAGCAGTACTTC. The encoded protein is CATKEGNSYEQYF.

The V and J genes are TRBV25-1 and TRBJ2-5, with D hard to call. In germline, CDR1 is MGHDK, CDR2 SYGVNS. The CDR3 loop spans 14 amino acids. The V end lost 2 bases, the J end lost 7 bases, and 14 bases lay between the germline ends. The CDR3, as DNA: TGTGCCAGCAGTGAACCTCAGGTGGGCGGGACCCAGTACTTC. Protein product: CASSEPQVGGTQYF.

The chain is built from TRBV14 and TRBJ2-7; 7 bases match TRBD2. V gave up 4 bases and J gave up 3 bases; unmatched junction bases: 15. Germline V gene data show CDR1 as SGHDN and CDR2 as FVKESK. The CDR3 extends over 17 amino acids. The CDR3 nucleotides are TGTGCCAGCAGCCCCGGGGGGTTCTCTCAGGCCTACTACGAGCAGTACTTC. Translating gives CASSPGGFSQAYYEQYF.

The chain is built from TRBV5-4 and TRBJ2-1; 14 bases are a match to TRBD2. V dropped 4 bases and J dropped 2; count of bases not matched to a gene: 5. Per the germline V gene, CDR1 is SGHNT and CDR2 is YYREEE (reference sequence). CDR3 length: 17 amino acids. The CDR3 bases are TGTGCCAGCAGCGTGAGACTAGCGGGAGGGACCTACAATGAGCAGTTCTTC. This sequence encodes CASSVRLAGGTYNEQFF.

The rearrangement uses TRBV18 and TRBJ2-2, with D possibly matching TRBD2 (6 bases). The CDR3 contains 14 residues. Germline V gene data show CDR1 as KGHSH and CDR2 as LQKENI. V was shortened by 2 bases and J by 5 bases, with 9 bases between the two germline ends. CDR3 nucleotide sequence: TGTGCCAGCTCACCAGCGGGAAGGACCGGGGAGCTGTTTTTT. Residues: CASSPAGRTGELFF.

The sample holds a few counts of this clone. The rearrangement links TRBV14 to TRBJ1-1; no clear D gene. The CDR3 covers 12 residues. Trimming left V 3 bases short and J 5 bases short, with 7 bases between. Germline V gene sequence: CDR1 SGHDN, CDR2 FVKESK. The CDR3 region is CASSQVFTEAFF. As DNA, the CDR3 is TGTGCCAGCAGCCAGGTTTTTACTGAAGCTTTCTTT.

V usage is TRBV10-3 and J usage is TRBJ1-4; possibly TRBD1 for D (6 bases). Germline-derived CDR1 and CDR2 are ENHRY and SYGVKD. The CDR3 length is 13 residues. V was clipped by 7 bases and J by 7 bases, with 13 bases between them. CDR3 sequence reads: CAITGGIGEKLFF. The CDR3 DNA reads as TGTGCCATCACGGGGGGCATCGGTGAAAAACTGTTTTTT.